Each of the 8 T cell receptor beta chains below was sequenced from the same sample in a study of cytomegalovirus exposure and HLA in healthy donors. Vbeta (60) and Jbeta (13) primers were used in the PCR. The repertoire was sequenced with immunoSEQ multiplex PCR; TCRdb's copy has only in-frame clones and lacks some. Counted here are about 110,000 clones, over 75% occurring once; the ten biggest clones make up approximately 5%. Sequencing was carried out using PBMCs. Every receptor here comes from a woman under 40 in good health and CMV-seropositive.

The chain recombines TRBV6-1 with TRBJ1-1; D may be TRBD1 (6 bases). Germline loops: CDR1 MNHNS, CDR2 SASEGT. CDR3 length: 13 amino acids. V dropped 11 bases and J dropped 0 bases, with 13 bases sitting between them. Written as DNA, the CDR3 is TGTGCCGGAGAGGGGGACATGAACACTGAAGCTTTCTTT. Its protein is CAGEGDMNTEAFF.

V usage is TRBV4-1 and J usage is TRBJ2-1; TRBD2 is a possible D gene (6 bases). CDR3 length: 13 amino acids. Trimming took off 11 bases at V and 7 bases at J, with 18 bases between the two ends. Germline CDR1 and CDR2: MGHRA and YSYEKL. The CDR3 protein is CASGGPSFNEQFF. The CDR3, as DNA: TGCGCCTCCGGAGGGCCCTCGTTTAATGAGCAGTTCTTC.

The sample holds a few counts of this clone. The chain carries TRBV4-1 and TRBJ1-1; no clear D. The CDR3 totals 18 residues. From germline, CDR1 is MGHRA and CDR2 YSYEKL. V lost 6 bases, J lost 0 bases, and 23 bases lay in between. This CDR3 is CASRTGRFGTPMNTEAFF. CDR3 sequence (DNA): TGCGCCAGCAGAACCGGGAGGTTTGGAACCCCCATGAACACTGAAGCTTTCTTT.

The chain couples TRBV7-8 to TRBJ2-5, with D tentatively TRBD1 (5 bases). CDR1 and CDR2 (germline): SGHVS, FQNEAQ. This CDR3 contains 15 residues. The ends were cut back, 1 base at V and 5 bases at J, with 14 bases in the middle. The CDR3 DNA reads TGTGCCAGCAGCTTAGACGGTGGGAAGGGGGAGACCCAGTACTTC. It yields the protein CASSLDGGKGETQYF.

CDR3 coding DNA: TGTGCCAGCAGCCCCCCCCCAGCGTGGAGCTCCTACGAGCAGTACTTC. It codes for CASSPPPAWSSYEQYF. The gene calls are TRBV7-2 and TRBJ2-7; no clear D. V gave up 5 bases and J gave up 0 bases, with 17 bases separating them. The germline CDR1 and CDR2 sequences are SGHTA and FQGNSA. The CDR3 contains 16 residues. The variable domain in full, completed from reference TRBV7-2 and TRBJ2-7, reads GAGVSQSPSNKVTEKGKDVELRCDPISGHTALYWYRQSLGQGLEFLIYFQGNSAPDKSGLPSDRFSAERTGGSVSTLTIQRTQQEDSAVYLCASSPPPAWSSYEQYFGPGTRLTVT.

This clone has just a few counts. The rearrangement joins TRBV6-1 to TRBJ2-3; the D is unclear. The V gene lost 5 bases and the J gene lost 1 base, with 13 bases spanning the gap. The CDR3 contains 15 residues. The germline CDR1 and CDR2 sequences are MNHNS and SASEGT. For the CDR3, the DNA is TGTGCCAGCAGTACTTCCTATGGTGGCACAGATACGCAGTATTTT. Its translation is CASSTSYGGTDTQYF.

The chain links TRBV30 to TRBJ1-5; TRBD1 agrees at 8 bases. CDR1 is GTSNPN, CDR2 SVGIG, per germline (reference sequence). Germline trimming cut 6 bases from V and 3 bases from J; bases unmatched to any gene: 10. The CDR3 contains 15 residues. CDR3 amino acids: CACTPGTGFNQPQHF. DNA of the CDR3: TGTGCCTGCACGCCCGGGACAGGATTCAATCAGCCCCAGCATTTT. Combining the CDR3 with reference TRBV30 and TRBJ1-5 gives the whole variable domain SQTIHQWPATLVQPVGSPLSLECTVEGTSNPNLYWYRQAAGRGLQLLFYSVGIGQISSEVPQNLSASRPQDRQFILSSKKLLLSDSGFYLCACTPGTGFNQPQHFGDGTRLSIL.

For the CDR3, the DNA is TGTGCCAGCAGTTTAGGAAGCCGGTGGGACAGCAAAAGCACAGATACGCAGTATTTT. Protein sequence: CASSLGSRWDSKSTDTQYF. The rearrangement links TRBV28 to TRBJ2-3; TRBD1 matches at 7 bases. The CDR3 consists of 19 residues. CDR1 is MDHEN, CDR2 SYDVKM, per germline. V was clipped by 2 bases and J by 0 bases; unmatched bases: 14.